This T cell receptor (beta chain) was recorded in a study of regulatory T cells in long-lasting Graves disease. Looked up from germline, CDR1 is SGHTA and CDR2 is FQGTGA. V was clipped by 8 bases and J by 7 bases, with 17 bases between them. This CDR3 is 14 amino acids long. Overall study findings and caveats: Persistent disease showed a preference for TRBV28, TRBJ1-2 and TRBJ2-5.

This clonotype was observed a handful of times. What it binds is unknown. CDR3-region Arm-PCR and iRepertoire HTBI primers produced the TCR beta libraries. From the multiplex PCR reads, TCRdb called clonotypes with MiXCR, one entry per CDR3 protein. This repertoire shows some 250,000 distinct CDR3 sequences, 20% found once; its top ten account for approximately 13%. Regarding time point: newly diagnosed GD, antithyroid drugs for less than 3 months. From PBMCs, RNA was extracted and then used to make the TCR library. The material sequenced was peripheral blood mononuclear cells (PBMCs), taken at new diagnosis, from a patient treated with antithyroid drugs. This clonotype was sampled from a female donor with Graves disease. The V gene is TRBV7-3, the J gene TRBJ2-2, with a possible D match to TRBD2 (7 bases). CDR3 in amino acids: CASGGRGLLGELFF. The CDR3, as DNA: TGTGCCAGCGGGGGGCGGGGGCTCCTCGGGGAGCTGTTTTTT. The whole variable domain, remainder taken from reference TRBV7-3 and TRBJ2-2, is GAGVSQTPSNKVTEKGKYVELRCDPISGHTALYWYRQSLGQGPEFLIYFQGTGAADDSGLPNDRFFAVRPEGSVSTLKIQRTERGDSAVYLCASGGRGLLGELFFGEGSRLTVL.